A single sample is the source of the 31 T cell receptor beta chains below, sequenced in a study of T cells after yellow fever vaccination. One entry per CDR3 protein results from TCRdb running MiXCR on the 5' RACE reads. The sample holds approximately 550,000 distinct CDR3 sequences, less than 20% seen once. Sequencing used PBMCs, obtained 15 days after the yellow fever booster vaccination. The receptor set was obtained from a young man who received the YFV17D yellow fever vaccine.

The sample holds a few counts of this clonotype. The V and J genes are TRBV20-1 and TRBJ2-7; D is uncertain. The V and J ends lost 3 bases and 1 base respectively, with 19 bases between them. The CDR3 has 16 residues. CDR1 is DFQATT and CDR2 is SNEGSKA in the germline V gene (reference sequence). In DNA form, the CDR3 reads TGCAGTGCTAGGGGCCGGGCGTTTCCTCTGTCCTACGAGCAGTACTTC. It codes for CSARGRAFPLSYEQYF.

This clonotype has only a few counts. This chain uses TRBV25-1 with TRBJ2-5, with D maybe TRBD2 (6 bases). The ends were cut back, 4 bases at V and 13 bases at J, with 10 bases in the middle. This CDR3 is built from 10 residues. Per the germline V gene, CDR1 is MGHDK and CDR2 is SYGVNS. The CDR3 DNA sequence: TGTGCCAGCAGTGGCGGGATCCGGTACTTC. Protein product: CASSGGIRYF.

This clonotype has more than one count but fewer than ten. V and J are TRBV20-1 and TRBJ1-5, with a tentative D call TRBD1 (5 bases). Trimming cost V 5 bases and J 1 base, with 15 bases left between them. The germline V gene encodes CDR1 DFQATT and CDR2 SNEGSKA (reference sequence). The CDR3 is 15 amino acids. In DNA form, the CDR3 reads TGCAGTGCTCGCTGGGGGGGAAGCAGCAATCAGCCCCAGCATTTT. It is translated as CSARWGGSSNQPQHF.

V is TRBV4-3 and J is TRBJ2-7; D is unresolved. Germline V gene sequence: CDR1 LGHNA, CDR2 YSLEER. The V end was cut by 0 bases, the J end by 3 bases, with 9 bases between. This CDR3 is 14 amino acids long. The CDR3: CASSQDRQNYEQYF. The CDR3 region has the DNA TGCGCCAGCAGCCAAGATAGGCAGAACTACGAGCAGTACTTC.

This clonotype was observed a few times. V usage is TRBV9 and J usage is TRBJ2-2, with 11 bases fitting TRBD1. This CDR3 region has 16 residues. The V gene's germline CDR1 is SGDLS and CDR2 YYNGEE. J lost 3 bases, V lost 3 bases, and 4 bases had no gene match. CDR3 sequence: CASSAGTGGDTGELFF. The CDR3 DNA reads as TGTGCCAGCAGCGCCGGGACAGGGGGGGACACCGGGGAGCTGTTTTTT.

The chain links TRBV5-4 to TRBJ1-1, with 9 bases lining up with TRBD1. In germline, CDR1 is SGHNT, CDR2 YYREEE (reference sequence). V lost 3 bases and J lost 2; bases outside the gene matches: 8. The CDR3 has 16 residues. The DNA for the CDR3 is TGTGCCAGCAGCTCCGGGACAGGGAGGAGAAACACTGAAGCTTTCTTT. Translation: CASSSGTGRRNTEAFF.

This clonotype was seen only a few times. This sequence joins TRBV20-1 and TRBJ2-7; D may be TRBD1 (6 bases). The CDR3 spans 13 residues. Germline CDR1 and CDR2: DFQATT and SNEGSKA (reference sequence). V gave up 4 bases and J gave up 4 bases, with 14 bases separating them. CDR3 in amino acids: CSAIQGISYEQYF. Written as DNA, the CDR3 is TGCAGTGCTATTCAGGGGATTTCGTACGAGCAGTACTTC.

The chain recombines TRBV14 with TRBJ2-2, with no clear D. The germline V gene encodes CDR1 SGHDN and CDR2 FVKESK. The CDR3 length is 13 residues. The V gene lost 4 bases and the J gene lost 7 bases, with 10 bases spanning the gap. CDR3 sequence (DNA): TGTGCCAGCAGCCTATTAGAAATCGGGGAGCTGTTTTTT. Amino acids: CASSLLEIGELFF.

This clonotype showed up just a few times. This chain joins TRBV7-3 and TRBJ1-6, with D tentatively TRBD1 (6 bases). The CDR3 sequence is 13 residues long. V lost 3 bases to trimming and J lost 7 bases, with 7 bases between them. Germline values: CDR1 SGHTA, CDR2 FQGTGA. CDR3 DNA sequence: TGTGCCAGCAGCTTGGGACACAATTCACCCCTCCACTTT. This sequence encodes CASSLGHNSPLHF.

The chain combines TRBV20-1 with TRBJ2-7; TRBD2 might be the D (6 bases). The germline gives CDR1 DFQATT, CDR2 SNEGSKA (reference sequence). This CDR3 is 14 amino acids long. The CDR3 region is CRAGWARRESTQYF. CDR3 DNA: TGCAGGGCGGGGTGGGCCAGGAGGGAATCTACACAGTACTTC.

V gene TRBV6-2 or TRBV6-3 combines with J gene TRBJ2-1; TRBD2 aligns across 12 bases. J gave up 0 bases and V 6 bases, and 3 bases lay outside the gene matches. Germline assignment: CDR1 MNHEY and CDR2 SVGEGT. This CDR3 has 16 residues. As DNA, the CDR3 is TGTGCCAGCAGACTGGGACTAGCGGGCTCCTACAATGAGCAGTTCTTC. Its protein product is CASRLGLAGSYNEQFF.

The rearrangement links TRBV5-1 to TRBJ2-5; D gene uncertain. Trimming stripped 1 base from V and 1 base from J, with 8 bases between. Germline CDR1 SGHRS, CDR2 YFSETQ. This CDR3 has 14 residues. CDR3: CASSLFRVQETQYF. CDR3 sequence (DNA): TGCGCCAGCAGCTTGTTCCGGGTCCAAGAGACCCAGTACTTC.

The genes are TRBV29-1 and TRBJ2-4, with TRBD1 as a possible D gene (6 bases). Trimming took off 3 bases at V and 9 bases at J, with 15 bases between the two ends. This CDR3 comprises 13 residues. Germline V gives CDR1 SQVTM, CDR2 ANQGSEA. The CDR3 here is CSVDSSGDGIQYF. The CDR3 bases are TGCAGCGTTGACTCTTCAGGGGATGGCATTCAGTACTTC.

The sample holds a few counts of this clonotype. The rearrangement joins TRBV24-1 to TRBJ2-3, with D hard to call. The CDR3 runs to 16 residues. Germline V CDR1 and CDR2: KGHDR, SFDVKD. The ends were cut back, 4 bases at V and 6 bases at J, with 19 bases in the middle. CDR3 nucleotide sequence: TGTGCCACCAGTGAGGCTCGGACCCCAGCTCGGGATACGCAGTATTTT. It translates to CATSEARTPARDTQYF.

The rearrangement uses TRBV12-3 or TRBV12-4 and TRBJ2-6, with 14 nucleotides matching TRBD2. The CDR3 totals 17 residues. The V gene end was trimmed by 5 bases and the J gene end by 3 bases; junction bases not matched to a gene: 3. The CDR3 sequence is CASSPGLAGVGANVLTF. In nucleotides, the CDR3 is TGTGCCAGCAGTCCGGGACTAGCGGGAGTTGGGGCCAACGTCCTGACTTTC.

This clonotype turned up a few times. Here the CDR3 DNA reads TGTGCCAGCAGAAAAGACTGGGGAAGCGGGAGGATGGGGTATAATGAGCAGTTCTTC. Encoded protein: CASRKDWGSGRMGYNEQFF. The chain has TRBV6-2 or TRBV6-3 and TRBJ2-1, with 9 bases matching TRBD2. CDR1 is MNHEY and CDR2 is SVGEGT in the germline V gene. V shed 6 bases, J shed 7 bases, and the junction held 22 bases outside the gene matches. CDR3 length: 19 amino acids.

This clonotype has a handful of counts. The chain is built from TRBV3-1 and TRBJ2-7, with 9 bases lining up with TRBD1. The germline V gene has CDR1 LGHDT and CDR2 YNNKEL (reference sequence). Unmatched junction bases numbered 1, after V lost 1 base and J lost 3 bases. This CDR3 has 14 amino acids. CDR3 sequence: CASSQGTGDYEQYF. The CDR3 region has the DNA TGTGCCAGCAGCCAAGGGACAGGGGACTACGAGCAGTACTTC.

This clonotype has just a few counts. This sequence joins TRBV7-2 and TRBJ2-1, with D perhaps matching TRBD1 or TRBD2 (5 bases each). The CDR3 loop spans 15 amino acids. Trimming pared 6 bases from V and 7 bases from J, leaving 19 bases between. The germline gives CDR1 SGHTA, CDR2 FQGNSA. CDR3 DNA sequence: TGTGCCAGCAGGTCCCCGGGGACGCTAGAAAATGAGCAGTTCTTC. Its translation: CASRSPGTLENEQFF.

This clonotype was seen ten or more times. J is TRBJ2-7 and V is TRBV7-2, with a weak D call TRBD2 (5 bases). Germline-derived CDR1 and CDR2 are SGHTA and FQGNSA. V lost 4 bases, J lost 1 base, and 11 bases lay in between. This CDR3 is 14 amino acids long. The CDR3 nucleotides are TGTGCCAGCAGCTCATCCGGGAATTCCTACGAGCAGTACTTC. Its protein product is CASSSSGNSYEQYF.

This clonotype was observed a few times. The rearrangement joins TRBV30 to TRBJ2-4, with 8 nucleotides matching TRBD2. V gave up 0 bases and J gave up 7 bases; unmatched junction bases: 11. Germline CDR1 is GTSNPN and CDR2 is SVGIG (reference sequence). The CDR3 loop spans 16 amino acids. The CDR3 region is CAWSVSRTSSRNIQYF. CDR3 in DNA: TGTGCCTGGAGTGTATCTAGGACTAGCAGCCGGAACATTCAGTACTTC.

V and J are TRBV7-9 and TRBJ1-2, with D possibly matching TRBD1 (6 bases). The CDR3 consists of 14 residues. The ends were cut back, 1 base at V and 5 bases at J, with 11 bases in the middle. Germline V gene sequence: CDR1 SEHNR, CDR2 FQNEAQ (reference sequence). Written as DNA, the CDR3 is TGTGCCAGCAGCTTAGAATTAGGGGGGTATGGCTACACCTTC. Translating gives CASSLELGGYGYTF.

The gene calls are TRBV20-1 and TRBJ1-1; possible D gene TRBD1, 5 bases. This CDR3 is built from 12 residues. Germline values: CDR1 DFQATT, CDR2 SNEGSKA (reference sequence). V gave up 5 bases and J gave up 4 bases, with 11 bases separating them. The CDR3 DNA is TGCAGTGCTGGGGGAGGGACCACTGAAGCTTTCTTT. Amino acids: CSAGGGTTEAFF.

The chain has TRBV4-2 and TRBJ2-3, with D maybe TRBD1 (8 bases). The CDR3 extends over 19 amino acids. Trimming cost V 3 bases and J 2 bases, with 24 bases left between them. Germline CDR1 reads LGHNA; CDR2 reads YNFKEQ. The CDR3 protein is CASSHPSGQGGENTDTQYF. CDR3 sequence (DNA): TGTGCCAGCAGCCATCCTAGCGGACAGGGAGGGGAAAACACAGATACGCAGTATTTT.

V and J are TRBV7-9 and TRBJ1-1; weak D call: TRBD1 (6 bases). Germline V gives CDR1 SEHNR, CDR2 FQNEAQ (reference sequence). V dropped 5 bases and J dropped 2 bases, with 18 bases sitting between them. The length of the CDR3 is 16 residues. The CDR3 DNA reads as TGTGCCAGCAGCCATGGGAGGGGGATGCTTAACACTGAAGCTTTCTTT. As protein: CASSHGRGMLNTEAFF.

V is TRBV15 and J is TRBJ2-7, with 8 bases matching TRBD1. V lost 3 bases, J lost 7 bases, and 11 bases stayed unmatched. CDR1 is LNHNV and CDR2 is YYDKDF in the germline V gene (reference sequence). The length of the CDR3 is 15 residues. In nucleotides, the CDR3 is TGTGCCACCAGCAGGGACAGGGTCAGGTCCGGAGAGCAGTACTTC. Amino acid sequence: CATSRDRVRSGEQYF.

The chain employs TRBV3-1 and TRBJ1-3; no reliable D call. This CDR3 spans 13 amino acids. Germline CDR1 reads LGHDT; CDR2 reads YNNKEL (reference sequence). V was trimmed by 2 bases and J by 4 bases, leaving 6 bases between them. Written as DNA, the CDR3 is TGTGCCAGCAGCCAACTCCGGGGAAACACCATATATTTT. This gives the protein CASSQLRGNTIYF.

The chain recombines TRBV7-2 with TRBJ2-7; 9 bases map to TRBD2. The CDR3 is 17 residues long. Losses at the gene ends were 3 bases for V and 3 bases for J; bases not matched to a gene: 12. Germline V gene data show CDR1 as SGHTA and CDR2 as FQGNSA. In DNA form, the CDR3 reads TGTGCCAGCAGCTTGGAGATTGAGGCGGGAGGGAGCTACGAGCAGTACTTC. As protein: CASSLEIEAGGSYEQYF.

CDR3 protein: CASSLIGPDTQYF. DNA for the CDR3: TGTGCCAGCAGTTTAATAGGCCCAGATACGCAGTATTTT. The chain employs TRBV28 and TRBJ2-3; D not certain. Germline loops: CDR1 MDHEN, CDR2 SYDVKM. V was shortened by 2 bases and J by 4 bases, with 7 bases between the two germline ends. The CDR3 sequence is 13 residues long.

This rearrangement joins TRBV20-1 to TRBJ2-7; perhaps TRBD2 as D (5 bases). Germline V gene lookup returns CDR1 DFQATT and CDR2 SNEGSKA (reference sequence). This CDR3 region has 14 residues. The germline V and J ends were trimmed by 0 bases and 1 base, with 10 bases remaining between them. The CDR3 loop reads CSARDLERSYEQYF. The DNA of the CDR3 is TGCAGTGCTAGAGATTTGGAGCGGTCCTACGAGCAGTACTTC.

As DNA, the CDR3 is TGCAGTGCTAGCGCACTTGGGGGACAGACCCAGTACTTC. It is translated as CSASALGGQTQYF. V is TRBV20-1 and J is TRBJ2-5, with D perhaps assigned TRBD1 or TRBD2 (5 bases each). This CDR3 has 13 amino acids. In germline, CDR1 is DFQATT, CDR2 SNEGSKA (reference sequence). V gave up 3 bases and J gave up 6 bases, with 14 bases separating them.

This clonotype has only a few counts. The chain combines TRBV10-3 with TRBJ1-4; a weak D match, TRBD1 (5 bases). V shed 5 bases and J shed 1 base, with 11 bases lying between them. The CDR3 loop spans 15 amino acids. Germline V CDR1 and CDR2: ENHRY, SYGVKD. The CDR3 reads CAISPSGGTNEKLFF. Here the CDR3 DNA reads TGTGCCATCAGTCCGTCGGGGGGAACTAATGAAAAACTGTTTTTT.